Presented here are 26 T cell receptor beta chains from one specimen sequenced in a study of OX40 agonist ivuxolimab in advanced cancers. Assay used: immunoSEQ multiplex PCR; TCRdb lists only in-frame clones, some missing. The data hold roughly 80,000 clones, with approximately 83% observed a single time. The sample in question was CD4+ or CD8+ T cells sorted from blood, obtained in a trial of the OX40 agonist ivuxolimab. The origin of the receptors is an adult with an advanced solid tumor such as melanoma, head and neck, liver or kidney cancer.

The rearrangement joins TRBV5-5 to TRBJ1-3; D remains ambiguous. The CDR3 is 16 amino acids. The V gene's germline CDR1 is SGHKS and CDR2 YYEKEE (reference sequence). V lost 1 base and J lost 0, with 11 bases in between. CDR3 in amino acids: CASSLPSLSSGNTIYF. DNA of the CDR3: TGTGCCAGCAGCTTGCCATCTCTGAGCTCTGGAAACACCATATATTTT.

This chain connects TRBV5-1 to TRBJ1-1; D is ambiguous. V shed 4 bases and J shed 1 base, with 14 bases lying between them. The CDR3 spans 15 residues. Germline V gene data show CDR1 as SGHRS and CDR2 as YFSETQ. This CDR3 is CASSPSAGSNTEAFF. CDR3 coding DNA: TGCGCCAGCAGCCCCTCTGCGGGGTCGAACACTGAAGCTTTCTTT. The full variable domain, completed using reference TRBV5-1 and TRBJ1-1, is KAGVTQTPRYLIKTRGQQVTLSCSPISGHRSVSWYQQTPGQGLQFLFEYFSETQRNKGNFPGRFSGRQFSNSRSEMNVSTLELGDSALYLCASSPSAGSNTEAFFGQGTRLTVV.

This clone was counted only a few times. V and J are TRBV6-4 and TRBJ2-2, with 7 bases fitting TRBD1. CDR3 length equals 14 residues. In germline, CDR1 is MRHNA, CDR2 SNTAGT. With V trimmed by 5 bases and J by 4 bases, 4 bases remained unmatched. The CDR3 is CASSRTGSTGELFF. CDR3 coding DNA: TGTGCCAGCAGTCGGACAGGCTCCACCGGGGAGCTGTTTTTT.

A note on this clone: One junction end disagrees with the germline gene, perhaps due to a read error. The rearrangement uses TRBV28 and TRBJ1-2; the D is unclear. The germline V gene has CDR1 MDHEN and CDR2 SYDVKM. The CDR3 covers 12 residues. The CDR3: CASSVLNHGYTF. The CDR3 bases are TGTGCCAGCAGCGTCCTTAACCATGGCTACACCTTC.

The chain is built from TRBV7-9 and TRBJ2-7; D gene uncertain. V gave up 5 bases and J gave up 2 bases, with 16 bases separating them. Germline assignment: CDR1 SEHNR and CDR2 FQNEAQ (reference sequence). The CDR3 covers 15 residues. The CDR3 is CASSPSPLWAYEQYF. CDR3 in DNA: TGTGCCAGCAGCCCCTCGCCCCTATGGGCCTACGAGCAGTACTTC.

This chain links TRBV7-3 with TRBJ1-6; D ambiguous. V lost 8 bases and J lost 0, with 11 bases in between. The CDR3 contains 15 residues. The germline CDR1 and CDR2 sequences are SGHTA and FQGTGA. In nucleotides, the CDR3 is TGTGCCAGCTCCGAACGGAGCTCCTATAATTCACCCCTCCACTTT. This gives the protein CASSERSSYNSPLHF.

The chain combines TRBV4-3 with TRBJ1-4; a weak D match, TRBD1 (5 bases). CDR1 and CDR2 (germline): LGHNA, YSLEER. V lost 6 bases and J 10 bases, leaving 18 bases between the germline ends. There are 14 residues in the CDR3. CDR3 amino acids: CASRVGRGDGKLFF. The CDR3 DNA follows: TGCGCCAGCAGGGTCGGTCGGGGGGACGGAAAACTGTTTTTT.

This chain uses TRBV28 with TRBJ1-4; D is ambiguous. The V end lost 8 bases, the J end lost 2 bases, and 3 bases lay between the germline ends. The CDR3 consists of 11 residues. The germline V gene has CDR1 MDHEN and CDR2 SYDVKM. This CDR3 is CASRTNEKLFF. The DNA of the CDR3 is TGTGCCAGCCGCACTAATGAAAAACTGTTTTTT.

CDR3 in amino acids: CASSSRLAGGLLDTQYF. Here the CDR3 DNA reads TGTGCCAGCAGCTCCAGACTAGCGGGGGGCCTATTAGATACGCAGTATTTT. The genes are TRBV9 and TRBJ2-3, with 13 positions matching TRBD2. J was trimmed by 5 bases and V by 4 bases; bases with no gene match: 10. The CDR3 contains 17 residues. Germline lookup yields CDR1 SGDLS and CDR2 YYNGEE.

This clone occurred once. J is TRBJ1-2 and V is TRBV30; unclear D gene. The ends were cut back, 3 bases at V and 8 bases at J, with 13 bases in the middle. Germline CDR1 is GTSNPN and CDR2 is SVGIG (reference sequence). The CDR3 consists of 12 residues. The CDR3 region has the DNA TGTGCCTGGAGACGGCCCTCCGGGGGCTACACCTTC. Translation gives CAWRRPSGGYTF. The whole variable domain, filled in from reference TRBV30 and TRBJ1-2, reads SQTIHQWPATLVQPVGSPLSLECTVEGTSNPNLYWYRQAAGRGLQLLFYSVGIGQISSEVPQNLSASRPQDRQFILSSKKLLLSDSGFYLCAWRRPSGGYTFGSGTRLTVV.

This sequence joins TRBV19 and TRBJ1-2; D gene ambiguous. Trimming cost V 3 bases and J 0 bases, with 11 bases left between them. CDR3 length: 15 residues. Looked up from germline, CDR1 is LNHDA and CDR2 is SQIVND (reference sequence). Written as DNA, the CDR3 is TGTGCCAGTAGTATGGACCGGAGATCTAACTATGGCTACACCTTC. It codes for CASSMDRRSNYGYTF. The complete variable domain, with remaining parts taken from reference TRBV19 and TRBJ1-2, reads DGGITQSPKYLFRKEGQNVTLSCEQNLNHDAMYWYRQDPGQGLRLIYYSQIVNDFQKGDIAEGYSVSREKKESFPLTVTSAQKNPTAFYLCASSMDRRSNYGYTFGSGTRLTVV.

V and J are TRBV5-1 and TRBJ2-7, with D possibly TRBD1 on 6 matching bases. The CDR3 runs 14 residues. Germline values: CDR1 SGHRS, CDR2 YFSETQ. The V end lost 4 bases, the J end lost 2 bases, and 13 bases lay between the germline ends. The CDR3 loop is CASSRGQPPYEQYF. Here the CDR3 DNA reads TGCGCCAGCAGCCGAGGACAGCCACCCTACGAGCAGTACTTC.

The V call is TRBV27, the J call TRBJ1-2; 9 nucleotides line up with TRBD1. The trim removed 0 bases at V and 8 bases at J, leaving 4 bases unmatched. CDR1 and CDR2 from the germline V gene are MNHEY and SMNVEV (reference sequence). CDR3 length equals 14 residues. CDR3 sequence (DNA): TGTGCCAGCAGTTTATCCGGACAGGGGTACGGCTACACCTTC. Translation: CASSLSGQGYGYTF.

This sequence joins TRBV5-6 and TRBJ1-2, with D possibly TRBD1 on 5 matching bases. Germline CDR1 is SGHDT and CDR2 is YYEEEE. The CDR3 loop spans 13 amino acids. Trimming left V 5 bases short and J 2 bases short, with 10 bases between. The CDR3 region is CASRVAGNYGYTF. The DNA for the CDR3 is TGTGCCAGCAGAGTTGCAGGGAACTATGGCTACACCTTC.

The rearrangement links TRBV28 to TRBJ2-7, with a possible D match to TRBD1 (5 bases). CDR1 and CDR2 from the germline V gene are MDHEN and SYDVKM. Between the trimmed V and J ends, which lost 3 bases and 3 bases, there was a span of 15 bases. The CDR3 is made up of 15 amino acids. For the CDR3, the DNA is TGTGCCAGCAGTTTGATCCTCGCCAGGGTCTACGAGCAGTACTTC. It encodes CASSLILARVYEQYF.

The CDR3 protein is CASSTLPKSKEPKKENTDTQYF. CDR3 bases: TGTGCCAGCAGCACCTTACCAAAGTCCAAAGAACCTAAAAAGGAAAACACAGATACGCAGTATTTT. The chain links TRBV21-1 to TRBJ2-3. TRBV21-1 is deemed a pseudogene. The CDR3 sequence is 22 residues long.

V and J are TRBV2 and TRBJ2-7, with 13 nucleotides matching TRBD2. Losses at the gene ends were 6 bases for V and 3 bases for J; bases not matched to a gene: 2. The CDR3 runs to 14 residues. Germline-derived CDR1 and CDR2 are SNHLY and FYNNEI. The CDR3 region is CASSRTSGSYEQYF. For the CDR3, the DNA is TGTGCCAGCAGCCGGACTAGCGGGAGCTACGAGCAGTACTTC.

This clone was seen a single time. V and J are TRBV7-2 and TRBJ2-7; 7 bases are a match to TRBD1. The CDR3 totals 14 residues. The V segment lost 5 bases and the J segment 6 bases; nucleotides outside the gene matches: 10. Germline V gene data show CDR1 as SGHTA and CDR2 as FQGNSA. In DNA form, the CDR3 reads TGTGCCAGCAGCCTTCGACAGGGAGTGGGCGAGCAGTACTTC. Translation: CASSLRQGVGEQYF.

The gene calls are TRBV6-1 and TRBJ2-7, with TRBD1 matching 7 bases. The CDR3 covers 14 residues. Looked up from germline, CDR1 is MNHNS and CDR2 is SASEGT. The ends lost 4 bases at V and 7 bases at J; junction bases unmatched: 10. CDR3 coding DNA: TGTGCCAGCAGTGTTGAGGGGGCTGTGGGGGAGCAGTACTTC. Translation: CASSVEGAVGEQYF.

The V call is TRBV25-1, the J call TRBJ2-7; D gene ambiguous. V dropped 3 bases and J dropped 5 bases, with 8 bases sitting between them. Per germline, CDR1 MGHDK and CDR2 SYGVNS. The length of the CDR3 is 12 residues. The CDR3 sequence: CASSDRLHEQYF. CDR3 DNA: TGTGCCAGCAGTGATAGGCTCCACGAGCAGTACTTC.

The chain combines TRBV11-2 with TRBJ1-3; D gene ambiguous. V lost 6 bases, J lost 5 bases, and 8 bases lay in between. This CDR3 comprises 12 residues. Germline lookup yields CDR1 SGHAT and CDR2 FQNNGV. The CDR3 DNA reads TGTGCCAGCAGACATCTCCGAAACACCATATATTTT. It yields the protein CASRHLRNTIYF.

The chain carries TRBV7-9 and TRBJ1-1; the match to TRBD1 covers 7 bases. V was clipped by 5 bases and J by 7 bases; unmatched bases: 16. Germline assignment: CDR1 SEHNR and CDR2 FQNEAQ (reference sequence). There are 16 residues in the CDR3. The CDR3 region is CASSLGRQGKKGEAFF. The CDR3 DNA sequence: TGTGCCAGCAGCCTAGGAAGACAGGGAAAAAAAGGTGAAGCTTTCTTT.

The rearrangement uses TRBV28 and TRBJ1-1; a possible D gene is TRBD1 (5 bases). Per germline, CDR1 MDHEN and CDR2 SYDVKM. CDR3 length equals 14 residues. Between the trimmed V and J ends, which lost 8 bases and 1 base, there was a span of 14 bases. Here the CDR3 reads CASVRLTGNTEAFF. Here the CDR3 DNA reads TGTGCCAGCGTACGCCTCACAGGGAACACTGAAGCTTTCTTT. Full variable domain (outside the CDR3, taken from reference TRBV28 and TRBJ1-1): DVKVTQSSRYLVKRTGEKVFLECVQDMDHENMFWYRQDPGLGLRLIYFSYDVKMKEKGDIPEGYSVSREKKERFSLILESASTNQTSMYLCASVRLTGNTEAFFGQGTRLTVV.

The chain uses TRBV6-5 and TRBJ2-4; TRBD1 aligns across 7 bases. This CDR3 is 13 amino acids long. J gave up 7 bases and V 6 bases, and 6 bases lay outside the gene matches. Germline CDR1 reads MNHEY; CDR2 reads SVGAGI. The CDR3 nucleotides are TGTGCCAGCAGACGACAGGGTTCTAACATTCAGTACTTC. It specifies CASRRQGSNIQYF.

This chain uses TRBV11-3 with TRBJ1-6; D remains unclear. Trimming left V 4 bases short and J 4 bases short, with 5 bases between. The CDR3 sequence is 13 residues long. The germline CDR1 and CDR2 sequences are SGHNT and YENEEA. DNA for the CDR3: TGTGCCAGCAGCTCCGAGTATAATTCACCCCTCCACTTT. It yields the protein CASSSEYNSPLHF. Full variable domain (missing parts from reference TRBV11-3 and TRBJ1-6): EAGVVQSPRYKIIEKKQPVAFWCNPISGHNTLYWYLQNLGQGPELLIRYENEEAVDDSQLPKDRFSAERLKGVDSTLKIQPAELGDSAVYLCASSSEYNSPLHFGNGTRLTVT.

The V gene is TRBV6-5, the J gene TRBJ2-2; no firm D call. Looked up from germline, CDR1 is MNHEY and CDR2 is SVGAGI. This CDR3 spans 14 amino acids. V lost 6 bases and J lost 3, with 11 bases in between. CDR3 sequence reads: CASSPSQYTGELFF. The CDR3, as DNA: TGTGCCAGCAGCCCCAGTCAGTACACCGGGGAGCTGTTTTTT.